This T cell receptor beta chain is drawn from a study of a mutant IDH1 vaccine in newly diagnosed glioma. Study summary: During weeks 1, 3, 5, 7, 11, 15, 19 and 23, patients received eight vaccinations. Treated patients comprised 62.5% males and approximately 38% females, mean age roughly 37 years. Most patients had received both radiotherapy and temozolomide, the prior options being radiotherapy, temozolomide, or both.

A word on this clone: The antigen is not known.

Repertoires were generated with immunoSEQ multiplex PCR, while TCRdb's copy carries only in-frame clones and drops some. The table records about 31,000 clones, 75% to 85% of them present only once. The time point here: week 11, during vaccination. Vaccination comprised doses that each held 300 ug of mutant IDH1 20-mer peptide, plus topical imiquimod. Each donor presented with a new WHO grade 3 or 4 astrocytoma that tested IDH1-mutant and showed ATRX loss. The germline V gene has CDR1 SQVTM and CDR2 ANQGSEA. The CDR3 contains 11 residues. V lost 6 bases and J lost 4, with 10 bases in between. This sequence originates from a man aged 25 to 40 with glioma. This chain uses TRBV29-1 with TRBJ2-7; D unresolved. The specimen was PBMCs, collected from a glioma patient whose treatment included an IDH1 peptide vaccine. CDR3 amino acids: CSVSDDYEQYF. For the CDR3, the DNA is TGCAGCGTGTCCGATGATTACGAGCAGTACTTC.